A selection of T cell receptor beta chains follows, all from one sample in a study of T cell clonotyping in hematopoietic cell transplantation. Profiling relied on immunoSEQ multiplex PCR, and the TCRdb table lists in-frame clones only, not all of them. The sample contains around 9,000 clones, over 60% of which appear only once. The sample consisted of peripheral blood mononuclear cells, taken 180 days after allogeneic stem cell transplant. Receptor source: a female patient aged 50-59 years who had an allogeneic stem cell transplant from a related donor, so the T cells may come from the graft donor. Some clones in this sample may be carry-over from other donors' samples. Each CDR3 is given with its conserved first and last residue. D genes are given only for firm matches. Rows give clone size only sometimes, using once, few, many, or a class for an expanded clone.

CDR3 DNA	CDR3 protein	D gene	J gene	clone size	V gene
TGTGCCTGGAGTGCCCGGAGTGGGGGGAACACTGAAGCTTTCTTT	CAWSARSGGNTEAFF	-	TRBJ1-1	-	TRBV30
TGTGCCTGGAGTGTGACCGCAGCTAACTATGGCTACACCTTC	CAWSVTAANYGYTF	-	TRBJ1-2	once	TRBV30
TGCGCCAGCAGCTTGGGGAACAGGGTCCCCACTGAAGCTTTCTTT	CASSLGNRVPTEAFF	-	TRBJ1-1	-	TRBV5-1
TGTGCCAGCAGACCGTCCAGTGTACTTAATGAAAAACTGTTTTTT	CASRPSSVLNEKLFF	-	TRBJ1-4	-	TRBV6-5
TGCGCCAGCAGCTTGGAGGCGGAGACCCAGTACTTC	CASSLEAETQYF	-	TRBJ2-5	-	TRBV5-1
TGCAGCGTTGATCTCTTACCGGACGGTCGATCCTATGGCTACACCTTC	CSVDLLPDGRSYGYTF	-	TRBJ1-2	few	TRBV29-1
TGCACCAGCAGCCAAGGAAGGGTTAAAAGGGGTAATTCACCCCTCCACTTT	CTSSQGRVKRGNSPLHF	-	TRBJ1-6	-	TRBV1
TGCGCCAGCAGCCTTCAGGGGGGTTCTCTCGGCTACACCTTC	CASSLQGGSLGYTF	TRBD1	TRBJ1-2	-	TRBV5-1
TGCGCCAGCAGCTTAGGTAGCCCGAACACCGGGGAGCTGTTTTTT	CASSLGSPNTGELFF	-	TRBJ2-2	once	TRBV5-1
TGTGCCAGCAGCCCGCTCATTTATCAGCCCCAGCATTTT	CASSPLIYQPQHF	-	TRBJ1-5	once	TRBV28
TGTGCCAGTAGTAGAGGGACAGTCTTCTATGGCTACACCTTC	CASSRGTVFYGYTF	TRBD1	TRBJ1-2	-	TRBV19
TGTGCCACCAGCCTTCAAGGGGGCATCTTGGCTTTCTTT	CATSLQGGILAFF	TRBD1	TRBJ1-1	-	TRBV15
TGTGCCAGCAGTTTATTGATAGTGACCGGGACAGGGGAAATAGCAACTAATGAAAAACTGTTTTTT	CASSLLIVTGTGEIATNEKLFF	TRBD1	TRBJ1-4	-	TRBV28
TGTGCCAGCAGTGATTACGAGCAGCACTTC	CASSDYEQHF	-	TRBJ2-7	few	TRBV2
TGTGCCAGTAGTATAGTCACTGACAGGCGAGAAAAACTGTTTTTT	CASSIVTDRREKLFF	-	TRBJ1-4	few	TRBV19
TGTGCCTGGACCCCCGGACAGAGCGAAAAACTGTTTTTT	CAWTPGQSEKLFF	-	TRBJ1-4	-	TRBV30
TGTGCCAGTAGTATCGGACAGGTCATCCCTAGGGAGACCCAGTACTTC	CASSIGQVIPRETQYF	TRBD1	TRBJ2-5	-	TRBV19
TGTGCCAGCAGCTTACTTTCTATTGGGGGAGCCAACACCGGGGAGCTGTTTTTT	CASSLLSIGGANTGELFF	-	TRBJ2-2	-	TRBV11-3
TGTGCCAGCAGCCTAGTCGGGGGAGAGACCCAGTACTTC	CASSLVGGETQYF	-	TRBJ2-5	-	TRBV7-2
TGTGCCAGCAGTGAACAGGGGAAAGACTATGGCTACACCTTC	CASSEQGKDYGYTF	-	TRBJ1-2	-	TRBV2
TGTGCCAGCAGTTTATTCGGAAGAAATGAGCAGTTCTTC	CASSLFGRNEQFF	-	TRBJ2-1	-	TRBV28
TGCGCCAGCCGGGCTGCAGGGGGCGGAGAGACCCAGTACTTC	CASRAAGGGETQYF	TRBD1	TRBJ2-5	-	TRBV5-1
TGTGCCAGCAGCCTGGGGGGTCCCTCCTACGAGCAGTACTTC	CASSLGGPSYEQYF	-	TRBJ2-7	-	TRBV7-2
TGTGCCAGCAGCGTGAAGGGCGATAATTCACCCCTCCACTTT	CASSVKGDNSPLHF	-	TRBJ1-6	once	TRBV9
TGTGCCAGCAGCGTAGTCGGGGCGGTCGGGGAGCTGTTTTTT	CASSVVGAVGELFF	-	TRBJ2-2	-	TRBV9
TGTGCCAGCAGCTTCGGCGGAAGAAATCAGCCCCAGCATTTT	CASSFGGRNQPQHF	-	TRBJ1-5	few	TRBV7-8